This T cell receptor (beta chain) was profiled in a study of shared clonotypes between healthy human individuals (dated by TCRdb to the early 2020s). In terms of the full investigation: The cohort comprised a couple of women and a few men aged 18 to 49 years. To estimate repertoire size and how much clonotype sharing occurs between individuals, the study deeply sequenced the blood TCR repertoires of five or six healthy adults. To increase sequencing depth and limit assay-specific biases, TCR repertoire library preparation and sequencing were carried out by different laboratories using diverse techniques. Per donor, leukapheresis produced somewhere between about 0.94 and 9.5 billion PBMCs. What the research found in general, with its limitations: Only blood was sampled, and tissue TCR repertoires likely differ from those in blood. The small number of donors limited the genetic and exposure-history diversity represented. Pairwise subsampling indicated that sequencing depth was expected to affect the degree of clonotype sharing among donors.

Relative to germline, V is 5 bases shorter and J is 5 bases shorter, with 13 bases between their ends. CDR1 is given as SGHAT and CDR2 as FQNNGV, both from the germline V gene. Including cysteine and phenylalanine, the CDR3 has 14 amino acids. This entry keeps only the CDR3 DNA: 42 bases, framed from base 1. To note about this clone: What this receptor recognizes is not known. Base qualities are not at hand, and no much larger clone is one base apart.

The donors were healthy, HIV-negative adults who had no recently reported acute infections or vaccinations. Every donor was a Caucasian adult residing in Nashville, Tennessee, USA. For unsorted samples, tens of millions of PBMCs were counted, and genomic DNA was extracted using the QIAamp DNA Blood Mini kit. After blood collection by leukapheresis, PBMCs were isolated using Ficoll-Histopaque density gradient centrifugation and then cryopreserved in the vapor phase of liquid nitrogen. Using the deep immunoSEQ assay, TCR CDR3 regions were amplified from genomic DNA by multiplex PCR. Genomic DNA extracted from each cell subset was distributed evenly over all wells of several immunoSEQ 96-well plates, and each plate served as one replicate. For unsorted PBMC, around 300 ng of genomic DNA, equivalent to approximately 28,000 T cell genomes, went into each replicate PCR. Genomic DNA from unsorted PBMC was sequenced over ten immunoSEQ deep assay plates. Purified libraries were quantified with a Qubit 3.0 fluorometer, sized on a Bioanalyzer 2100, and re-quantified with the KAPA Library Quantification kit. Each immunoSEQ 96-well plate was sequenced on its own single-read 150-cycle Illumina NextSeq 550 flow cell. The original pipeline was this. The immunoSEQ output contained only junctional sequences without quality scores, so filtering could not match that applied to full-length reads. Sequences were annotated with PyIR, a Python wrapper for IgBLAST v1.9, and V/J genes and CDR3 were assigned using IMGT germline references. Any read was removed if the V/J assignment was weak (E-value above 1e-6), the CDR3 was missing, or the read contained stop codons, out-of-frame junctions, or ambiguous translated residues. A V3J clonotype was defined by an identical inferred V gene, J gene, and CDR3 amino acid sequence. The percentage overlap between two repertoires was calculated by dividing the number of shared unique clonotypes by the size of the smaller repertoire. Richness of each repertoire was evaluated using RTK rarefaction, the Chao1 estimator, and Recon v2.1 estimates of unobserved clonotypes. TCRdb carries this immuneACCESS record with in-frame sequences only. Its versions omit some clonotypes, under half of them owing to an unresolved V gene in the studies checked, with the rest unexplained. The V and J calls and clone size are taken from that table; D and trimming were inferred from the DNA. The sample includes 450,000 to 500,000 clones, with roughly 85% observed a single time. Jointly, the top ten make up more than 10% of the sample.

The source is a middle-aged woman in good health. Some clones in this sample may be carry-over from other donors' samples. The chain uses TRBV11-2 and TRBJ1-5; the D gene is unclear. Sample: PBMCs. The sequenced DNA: TGTGCCAGCAGCCCAACCCACGGCCATCAGCCCCAGCATTTT. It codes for CASSPTHGHQPQHF.